This TCR beta chain was sequenced in a study of OX40 agonist ivuxolimab in advanced cancers. Study results and caveats: The mean number of expanded clones was higher in CD8+ T cells than in CD4+.

This clone was seen only once. The antigen remains unidentified. Using immunoSEQ multiplex PCR, the repertoire was profiled, and TCRdb retains in-frame clones only, with some absent. The sample records tens of thousands of clones, 87% being singletons. The germline V gene encodes CDR1 SGHTA and CDR2 FQGNSA. CDR3 size: 14 residues. Trimming shortened V by 2 bases and J by 5 bases, and 13 bases separated the two germline ends. This receptor was taken from an adult with an advanced solid tumor such as melanoma, head and neck, liver or kidney cancer. The rearrangement joins TRBV7-2 to TRBJ2-7, with D perhaps TRBD1 (5 bases). Sequenced material: CD4+ or CD8+ T cells sorted from blood, taken in a trial of the OX40 agonist ivuxolimab. The CDR3 protein is CASSLIRGTHEQYF. The DNA of the CDR3 is TGTGCCAGCAGCTTAATTAGGGGTACCCACGAGCAGTACTTC.